This T cell receptor (beta chain) comes out of a study of cytomegalovirus exposure and HLA in healthy donors. In this sample, this clone turned up a few times. The V gene end was trimmed by 8 bases and the J gene end by 2 bases; junction bases not matched to a gene: 8. CDR3 length: 16 residues. Germline V gives CDR1 WSHSY, CDR2 SAAADI. The donors were healthy bone marrow donors. It was with 60 Vbeta and 13 Jbeta primers that the PCR ran. Here immunoSEQ multiplex PCR was the method, and the copy in TCRdb shows in-frame clones only, minus some. Among some 87,000 clones listed, roughly two thirds were seen once.

The rearrangement uses TRBV10-2 and TRBJ2-5; 13 bases fit TRBD2. What was sequenced was PBMCs. The receptor was derived from a woman in her forties or fifties in good health and CMV-seropositive. The CDR3 region has the DNA TGCGCCAGCCGGGGGGGACTAGCGGGATATCAAGAGACCCAGTACTTC. It encodes CASRGGLAGYQETQYF.